The 7 T cell receptor beta chains below all came from one sample that was sequenced in a study of early T cells in non-severe SARS-CoV-2 infection. TCRdb passed the 5' RACE reads through MiXCR, listing each CDR3 protein once. In the table there are around 67,000 distinct CDR3 sequences, around 12% of which are singletons. Sequenced: whole blood. The receptors shown here come from an adult who was a healthcare worker with PCR-confirmed SARS-CoV-2 infection or an uninfected control (not recorded which).

This clonotype was observed at least ten times. The rearrangement joins TRBV29-1 to TRBJ1-2, with a weak D call TRBD1 (5 bases). V was pared by 6 bases and J by 4 bases, with 21 bases between. The germline V gene encodes CDR1 SQVTM and CDR2 ANQGSEA. The CDR3 runs to 15 residues. The CDR3 DNA sequence: TGCAGCGTCGGACCTGAGGGACGGCGCCTCTATGGCTACACCTTC. Its protein is CSVGPEGRRLYGYTF.

CDR3 protein: CASSKPNVTGVYEQYF. CDR3 DNA: TGTGCCAGCAGCAAACCAAATGTGACAGGGGTCTACGAGCAGTACTTC. The chain has TRBV21-1 and TRBJ2-7; the table's TRBD1 call for D was not verified on the DNA. TRBV21-1 corresponds to a pseudogene. The CDR3 contains 16 residues.

This clonotype was observed at least ten times. This sequence joins TRBV5-1 and TRBJ2-7; 7 bases agree with TRBD2. V dropped 7 bases and J dropped 1; count of bases not matched to a gene: 11. CDR3 length: 15 amino acids. Germline values: CDR1 SGHRS, CDR2 YFSETQ. CDR3 DNA sequence: TGCGCCAGCTCTCCTCGGCGGGGGATATCCTACGAGCAGTACTTC. Translation: CASSPRRGISYEQYF.

This chain uses TRBV11-2 with TRBJ2-7; 7 bases are shared with TRBD2. Per the germline V gene, CDR1 is SGHAT and CDR2 is FQNNGV. CDR3 length: 16 residues. Trimming took 1 base from V and 4 from J; bases not matched to a gene: 10. Here the CDR3 DNA reads TGTGCCAGCAGCTTAGTGCTAGCGGCCGGGGTTTACGAGCAGTACTTC. It specifies CASSLVLAAGVYEQYF.

The J gene is TRBJ2-1, the V gene TRBV6-4; D is unclear. V dropped 2 bases and J dropped 0 bases, with 2 bases sitting between them. This CDR3 is 13 amino acids long. CDR1 MRHNA and CDR2 SNTAGT come from the germline V gene. The CDR3 loop reads CASSDNSYNEQFF. Here the CDR3 DNA reads TGTGCCAGCAGTGACAACTCCTACAATGAGCAGTTCTTC.

This clonotype has just a few counts. The chain employs TRBV7-9 and TRBJ2-7; 10 bases fit TRBD2. Germline values: CDR1 SEHNR, CDR2 FQNEAQ (reference sequence). This CDR3 has 15 amino acids. V gave up 5 bases and J gave up 5 bases; unmatched junction bases: 9. CDR3 region: CASSGGLASLDEQYF. CDR3 nucleotides: TGTGCCAGCAGCGGGGGACTAGCGTCTTTGGACGAGCAGTACTTC.

This clonotype was seen repeatedly, ten times or more. The chain recombines TRBV18 with TRBJ1-2; TRBD1 might be the D (6 bases). CDR1 KGHSH and CDR2 LQKENI come from the germline V gene. CDR3 size: 15 residues. Trimming took off 0 bases at V and 6 bases at J, with 14 bases between the two ends. The CDR3, as DNA: TGTGCCAGCTCACCACCGAGGCAGGGGCCAGATGGCTACACCTTC. Translation: CASSPPRQGPDGYTF.